This is a list of T cell receptor beta chains from one sample in a study of T cell responses to AZD1222 COVID-19 vaccine. Some clones are missing from TCRdb's copy, which holds only in-frame ones; the method was immunoSEQ multiplex PCR. The sample records about 80,000 clones, 75% to 90% being singletons. This specimen was peripheral blood, taken on day 0 of AZD1222 vaccination. The receptors derive from an adult in good health. Each CDR3 is given with its conserved first and last residue. Fields, in order: V gene, clone size, J gene, D gene, CDR3 DNA, CDR3 protein. A D gene is named only where the DNA matches it firmly. Not all rows give a size; the values are once, few, many and, for expanded clones, a class.

v_call: TRBV30; clone_size: few; j_call: TRBJ2-4; d_call: NA; cdr3_nt: TGTGCCTGGGAGAGGGCCAAAAACATTCAGTACTTC; cdr3_aa: CAWERAKNIQYF
v_call: TRBV9; clone_size: NA; j_call: TRBJ2-3; d_call: NA; cdr3_nt: TGTGCCAGCAGCGTAGAGGAAGGCACAGATACGCAGTATTTT; cdr3_aa: CASSVEEGTDTQYF
v_call: TRBV7-8; clone_size: once; j_call: TRBJ1-2; d_call: TRBD1; cdr3_nt: TGTGCCAGCAGCTTAGAGGGACAGGACAACTATGGCTACACCTTC; cdr3_aa: CASSLEGQDNYGYTF
v_call: TRBV6-5; clone_size: NA; j_call: TRBJ1-4; d_call: NA; cdr3_nt: TGTGCCACCTCGTCTTCCACTAATGAAAAACTGTTTTTT; cdr3_aa: CATSSSTNEKLFF
v_call: TRBV16; clone_size: NA; j_call: TRBJ1-4; d_call: NA; cdr3_nt: TGTGCCTCGAAAAATGATGGAGGGACTAATGAAAAACTGTTTTTT; cdr3_aa: CASKNDGGTNEKLFF
v_call: TRBV7-8; clone_size: NA; j_call: TRBJ2-7; d_call: NA; cdr3_nt: TGTGCCAGCAGCCGGGAGCGGGTAGGCGAGCAGTACTTC; cdr3_aa: CASSRERVGEQYF
v_call: TRBV6-5; clone_size: NA; j_call: TRBJ2-2; d_call: NA; cdr3_nt: TGTGCCAGCAGCAAGAGGAGGGAAGGCACCGGGGAGCTGTTTTTT; cdr3_aa: CASSKRREGTGELFF
v_call: TRBV19; clone_size: NA; j_call: TRBJ1-5; d_call: TRBD1; cdr3_nt: TGTGCCAGTAGTATAGCCGAGGACAGGGGGTACTATAGCAATCAGCCCCAGCATTTT; cdr3_aa: CASSIAEDRGYYSNQPQHF
v_call: TRBV14; clone_size: NA; j_call: TRBJ1-1; d_call: TRBD1; cdr3_nt: TGTGCCAGCAGCGAACAGGGGGGCACTGAAGCTTTCTTT; cdr3_aa: CASSEQGGTEAFF
v_call: TRBV30; clone_size: NA; j_call: TRBJ1-2; d_call: NA; cdr3_nt: TGTGCCTGGTATGAGGGTAACTATGGCTACACCTTC; cdr3_aa: CAWYEGNYGYTF
v_call: TRBV5-1; clone_size: NA; j_call: TRBJ1-5; d_call: NA; cdr3_nt: TGCGCCAGCAGTTGGGAGGGCGCAGTAGATCAGCCCCAGCATTTT; cdr3_aa: CASSWEGAVDQPQHF
v_call: TRBV7-3; clone_size: NA; j_call: TRBJ2-2; d_call: TRBD2; cdr3_nt: TGTGCCAGCAGCCCCCGTCGAGCCGGGAGGGCCAGTGCCGGGGAGCTGTTTTTT; cdr3_aa: CASSPRRAGRASAGELFF
v_call: TRBV7-2; clone_size: once; j_call: TRBJ1-1; d_call: NA; cdr3_nt: TGTGCCAGCAGCTTAGCAAATTGGGGGAACACTGAAGCTTTCTTT; cdr3_aa: CASSLANWGNTEAFF
v_call: TRBV27; clone_size: NA; j_call: TRBJ1-5; d_call: NA; cdr3_nt: TGTGCCAGCAGTCGCCAAGGTTGGAGTCAGCCCCAGCATTTT; cdr3_aa: CASSRQGWSQPQHF
v_call: TRBV6-6; clone_size: NA; j_call: TRBJ1-2; d_call: NA; cdr3_nt: TGTGCCAGCAACCCGCGCGGGAGGGCGATATATGGCTACACCTTC; cdr3_aa: CASNPRGRAIYGYTF
v_call: TRBV7-9; clone_size: NA; j_call: TRBJ1-4; d_call: TRBD1; cdr3_nt: TGTGCCAGCAGCTCGCCGGGACAGTCTAATGAAAAACTGTTTTTT; cdr3_aa: CASSSPGQSNEKLFF
v_call: TRBV6-5; clone_size: NA; j_call: TRBJ1-1; d_call: TRBD1; cdr3_nt: TGTGCCAGCAGTATCGGGACAGCGATGAACACTGAAGCTTTCTTT; cdr3_aa: CASSIGTAMNTEAFF
v_call: TRBV5-4; clone_size: NA; j_call: TRBJ1-2; d_call: TRBD1; cdr3_nt: TGTGCCAGCAGCCAGACAGGGAGCTATGGCTACACCTTC; cdr3_aa: CASSQTGSYGYTF
v_call: TRBV27; clone_size: NA; j_call: TRBJ2-7; d_call: NA; cdr3_nt: TGTGCCAGCAGTTTCGGGGTAAGGACGCCGACCTACGAGCAGTACTTC; cdr3_aa: CASSFGVRTPTYEQYF
v_call: TRBV7-2; clone_size: NA; j_call: TRBJ2-1; d_call: NA; cdr3_nt: TGTGCCAGCAGCTTATCTTCTGGCTATTACAATGAGCAGTTCTTC; cdr3_aa: CASSLSSGYYNEQFF
v_call: TRBV19; clone_size: once; j_call: TRBJ1-6; d_call: TRBD1; cdr3_nt: TGTGCCAGTAAAACAGGGGTGGAGTATAATTCACCCCTCCACTTT; cdr3_aa: CASKTGVEYNSPLHF
v_call: TRBV4-3; clone_size: NA; j_call: TRBJ1-6; d_call: NA; cdr3_nt: TGCGCCAGCAGCCAAGCGGGGGTCGGTTCACCCCTCCACTTT; cdr3_aa: CASSQAGVGSPLHF
v_call: TRBV5-1; clone_size: NA; j_call: TRBJ1-3; d_call: NA; cdr3_nt: TGCGCCAGCAGCCCCGGTGGGCTTTCTGGAAACACCATATATTTT; cdr3_aa: CASSPGGLSGNTIYF
v_call: TRBV28; clone_size: NA; j_call: TRBJ1-1; d_call: NA; cdr3_nt: TGTGCCAGCAGTAGCTTGGGTGTTTGGCGCCCTGAAGCTTTCTTT; cdr3_aa: CASSSLGVWRPEAFF
v_call: TRBV9; clone_size: few; j_call: TRBJ2-7; d_call: NA; cdr3_nt: TGTGCCAGCAGCGTAGGAGGGCCAGCCTACGAGCAGTACTTC; cdr3_aa: CASSVGGPAYEQYF
v_call: TRBV19; clone_size: NA; j_call: TRBJ1-3; d_call: NA; cdr3_nt: TGTGCCAGTAGTACCTACAAGCGACAGGTACTCGGAAACACCATATATTTT; cdr3_aa: CASSTYKRQVLGNTIYF
v_call: TRBV21-1; clone_size: NA; j_call: TRBJ2-4; d_call: NA; cdr3_nt: TGTGCCAGCAGCCCCTACAACCGGGACATATGTTGGTACATTCAGTACTTC; cdr3_aa: CASSPYNRDICWYIQYF
v_call: TRBV29-1; clone_size: NA; j_call: TRBJ2-7; d_call: TRBD2; cdr3_nt: TGCAGCGTTCGGGCTTTGGGGGAGGGCGAGCAGTACTTC; cdr3_aa: CSVRALGEGEQYF
v_call: TRBV5-1; clone_size: NA; j_call: TRBJ2-7; d_call: NA; cdr3_nt: TGCGCCAGCCGGTTTGTGGGAGAGGACGAGCAGTACTTC; cdr3_aa: CASRFVGEDEQYF